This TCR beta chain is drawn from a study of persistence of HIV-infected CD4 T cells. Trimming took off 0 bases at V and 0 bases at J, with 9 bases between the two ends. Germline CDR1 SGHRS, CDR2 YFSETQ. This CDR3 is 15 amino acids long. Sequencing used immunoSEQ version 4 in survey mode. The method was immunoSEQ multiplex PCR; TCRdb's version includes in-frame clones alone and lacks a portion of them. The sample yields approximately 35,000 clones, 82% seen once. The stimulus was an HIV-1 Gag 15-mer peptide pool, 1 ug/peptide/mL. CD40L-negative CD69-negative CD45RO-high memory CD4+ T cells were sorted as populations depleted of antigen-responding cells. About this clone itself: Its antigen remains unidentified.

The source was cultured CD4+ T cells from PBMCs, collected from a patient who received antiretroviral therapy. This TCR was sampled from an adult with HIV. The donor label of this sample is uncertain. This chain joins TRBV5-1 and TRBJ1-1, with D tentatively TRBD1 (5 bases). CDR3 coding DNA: TGCGCCAGCAGCTTGGGGGGCAGTTTGAACACTGAAGCTTTCTTT. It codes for CASSLGGSLNTEAFF.